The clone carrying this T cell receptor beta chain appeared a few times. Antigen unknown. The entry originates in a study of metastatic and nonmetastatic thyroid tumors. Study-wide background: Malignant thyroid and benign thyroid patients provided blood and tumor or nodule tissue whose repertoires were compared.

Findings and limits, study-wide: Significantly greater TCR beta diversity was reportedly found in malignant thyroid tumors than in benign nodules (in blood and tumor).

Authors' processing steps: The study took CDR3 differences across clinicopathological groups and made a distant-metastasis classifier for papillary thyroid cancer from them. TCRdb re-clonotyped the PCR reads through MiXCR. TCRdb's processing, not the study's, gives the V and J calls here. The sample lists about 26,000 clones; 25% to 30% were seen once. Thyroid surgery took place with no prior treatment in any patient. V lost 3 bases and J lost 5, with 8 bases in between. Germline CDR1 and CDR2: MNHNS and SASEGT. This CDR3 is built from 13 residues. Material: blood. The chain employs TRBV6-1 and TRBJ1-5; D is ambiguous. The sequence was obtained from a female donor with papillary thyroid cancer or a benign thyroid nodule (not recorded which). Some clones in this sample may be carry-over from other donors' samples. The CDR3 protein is CASSDVKYQPQHF. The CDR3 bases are TGTGCCAGCAGTGATGTGAAGTATCAGCCCCAGCATTTT.